Described below is a single TCR beta chain sequence and its context. The record originates from a study of blood T cell repertoires in COVID-19. About the study: The United States, Italy and Spain supplied acute and convalescent COVID-19 samples.

Authors' processing steps: Researchers report that nucleated cell counts were estimated from reference gene primer amplification. Only in-frame clones appear in the TCRdb table, and some are missing; sequencing was by immunoSEQ multiplex PCR. V, J and clone size reflect that table, while D and trimming were determined from the DNA. The sample holds approximately 260,000 clones, roughly 80% seen once. Trimming took 6 bases from V and 7 from J, leaving 16 bases between them. Germline V lookup: CDR1 LNHDA, CDR2 SQIVND (reference sequence). The CDR3 loop spans 14 amino acids. Sequencing was carried out using peripheral blood. V usage is TRBV19 and J usage is TRBJ2-1; D might be TRBD1 (5 bases). The clonotype originates from a woman of 80 years or more with acute or convalescent COVID-19. The CDR3, as DNA: TGTGCCAGTAGCCGGAAGGGGCGCGAAAATGAGCAGTTCTTC. This translates into CASSRKGRENEQFF.